This T cell receptor (beta chain) was identified in a study of T-cell memory formation after mild COVID-19. The study, taken as a whole, reports: The second-wave clones peaking on day 37 were not confirmed as SARS-CoV-2-specific. Pre-infection memory already had some responding clones, implying cross-reactive memory joined.

Points on this clonotype: Its cognate antigen is unknown.

TCRalpha and TCRbeta libraries used 5'RACE with constant-segment primers and UMIs. A single record per CDR3 protein comes from TCRdb applying MiXCR to the 5' RACE reads. The data show approximately 240,000 distinct CDR3 sequences, with 16% seen just once and 3.5% to 4% held by the top ten. This CDR3 is built from 14 residues. V trimming: 1 base; J trimming: 4 bases; junction bases outside the gene matches: 1. In germline, CDR1 is LGHDT, CDR2 YNNKEL (reference sequence). Sequenced: PBMCs or a T cell subset sorted from them (not recorded which). This TCR was sampled from a man younger than 35 who had mild COVID-19 (a few samples of this study predate the infection). Cell type and time point are not known. The chain links TRBV3-1 to TRBJ2-1; TRBD1 matches at 7 bases. CDR3: CASSQGDRYNEQFF. CDR3 nucleotide sequence: TGTGCCAGCAGCCAAGGGGACAGATACAATGAGCAGTTCTTC.